The T cell receptor (beta chain) under discussion was sequenced for a study of T cell responses to AZD1222 COVID-19 vaccine. Study-wide results and caveats: Once two AZD1222 doses were given, Spike-specific TCR breadth and depth went up. Only a handful of AZD1222 recipients tested seropositive at baseline.

Points on this clone: Its specificity is not known.

The method was immunoSEQ multiplex PCR; TCRdb's version includes in-frame clones alone and lacks a portion of them. The profile shows 130,000 or so clones, 75% to 95% of them singletons. Germline CDR1 is SNHLY and CDR2 is FYNNEI. The CDR3 has 15 amino acids. J was trimmed by 4 bases and V by 4 bases; bases with no gene match: 6. This sample comprised peripheral blood, obtained 28 days after the second AZD1222 dose. The sequence was collected from an adult who received the AZD1222 COVID-19 vaccine. The J gene is TRBJ2-7, the V gene TRBV2; 11 bases are a match to TRBD2. CDR3 protein: CASSGPLAGEYEQYV. CDR3 coding DNA: TGTGCCAGCAGTGGCCCACTAGCGGGAGAGTACGAGCAGTACGTC.